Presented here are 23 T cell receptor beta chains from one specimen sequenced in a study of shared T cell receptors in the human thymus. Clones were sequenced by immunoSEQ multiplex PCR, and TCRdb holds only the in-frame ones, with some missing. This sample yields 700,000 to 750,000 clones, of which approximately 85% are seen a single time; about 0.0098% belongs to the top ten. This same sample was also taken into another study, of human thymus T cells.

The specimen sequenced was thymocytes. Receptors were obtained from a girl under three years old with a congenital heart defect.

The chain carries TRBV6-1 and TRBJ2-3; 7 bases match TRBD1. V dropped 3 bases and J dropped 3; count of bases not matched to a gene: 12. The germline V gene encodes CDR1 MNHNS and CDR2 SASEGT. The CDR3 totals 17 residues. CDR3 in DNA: TGTGCCAGCAGTGACCAGGAAGGGGGCTTCCGGACAGATACGCAGTATTTT. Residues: CASSDQEGGFRTDTQYF.

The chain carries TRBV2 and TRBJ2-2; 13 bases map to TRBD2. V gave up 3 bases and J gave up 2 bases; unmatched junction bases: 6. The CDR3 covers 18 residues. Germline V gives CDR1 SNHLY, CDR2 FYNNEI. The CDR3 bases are TGTGCCAGCAGTGACCCGACTAGCGGGGGGCCAAACACCGGGGAGCTGTTTTTT. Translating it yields CASSDPTSGGPNTGELFF.

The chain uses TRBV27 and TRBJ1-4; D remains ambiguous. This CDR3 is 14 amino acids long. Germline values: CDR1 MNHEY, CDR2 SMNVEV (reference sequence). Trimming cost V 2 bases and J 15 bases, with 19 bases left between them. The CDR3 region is CASSLRSDGGRLFF. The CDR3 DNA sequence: TGTGCCAGCAGTTTACGATCGGACGGCGGGAGATTGTTTTTT.

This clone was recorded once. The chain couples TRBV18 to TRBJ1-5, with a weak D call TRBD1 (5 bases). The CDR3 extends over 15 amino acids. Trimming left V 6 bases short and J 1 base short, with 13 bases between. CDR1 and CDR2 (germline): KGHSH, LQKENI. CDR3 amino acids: CASSHDSWSNQPQHF. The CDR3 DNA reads TGTGCCAGCTCGCACGACAGTTGGAGCAATCAGCCCCAGCATTTT.

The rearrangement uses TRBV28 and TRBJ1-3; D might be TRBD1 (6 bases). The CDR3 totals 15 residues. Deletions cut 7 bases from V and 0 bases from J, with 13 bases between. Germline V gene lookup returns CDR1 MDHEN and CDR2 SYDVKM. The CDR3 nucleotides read TGTGCCAGCAAATACAGGGTGGCCTCTGGAAACACCATATATTTT. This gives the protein CASKYRVASGNTIYF. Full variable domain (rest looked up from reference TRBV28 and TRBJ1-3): DVKVTQSSRYLVKRTGEKVFLECVQDMDHENMFWYRQDPGLGLRLIYFSYDVKMKEKGDIPEGYSVSREKKERFSLILESASTNQTSMYLCASKYRVASGNTIYFGEGSWLTVV.

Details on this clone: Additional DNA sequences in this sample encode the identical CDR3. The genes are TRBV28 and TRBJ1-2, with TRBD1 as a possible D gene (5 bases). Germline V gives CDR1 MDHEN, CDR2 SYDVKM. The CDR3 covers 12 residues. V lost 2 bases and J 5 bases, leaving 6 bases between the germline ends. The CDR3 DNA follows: TGTGCCAGCAGTTTAAGGGGTTATGGCTACACCTTC. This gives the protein CASSLRGYGYTF.

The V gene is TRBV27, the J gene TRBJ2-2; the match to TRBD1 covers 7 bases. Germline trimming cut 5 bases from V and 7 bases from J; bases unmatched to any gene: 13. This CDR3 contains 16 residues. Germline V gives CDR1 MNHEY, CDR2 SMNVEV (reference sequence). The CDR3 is CASSAPRGRRHGELFF. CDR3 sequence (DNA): TGTGCCAGCAGTGCCCCGAGGGGGCGCCGCCACGGGGAGCTGTTTTTT.

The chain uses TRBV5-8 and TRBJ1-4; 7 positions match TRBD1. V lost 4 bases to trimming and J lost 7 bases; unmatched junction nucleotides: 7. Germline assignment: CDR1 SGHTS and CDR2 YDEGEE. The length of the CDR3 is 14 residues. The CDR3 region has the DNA TGTGCCAGCAGCCCAGACAGGGTGGGTGAAAAACTGTTTTTT. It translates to CASSPDRVGEKLFF.

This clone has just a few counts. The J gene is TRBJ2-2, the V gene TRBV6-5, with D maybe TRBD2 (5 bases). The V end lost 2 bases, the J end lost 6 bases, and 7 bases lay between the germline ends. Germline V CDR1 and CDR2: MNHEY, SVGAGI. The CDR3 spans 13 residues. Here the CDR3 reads CASSYEGSGELFF. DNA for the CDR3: TGTGCCAGCAGTTACGAGGGTTCCGGGGAGCTGTTTTTT.

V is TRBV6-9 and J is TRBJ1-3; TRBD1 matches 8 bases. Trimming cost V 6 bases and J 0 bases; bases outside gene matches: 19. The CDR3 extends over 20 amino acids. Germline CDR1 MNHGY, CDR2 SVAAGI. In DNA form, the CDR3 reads TGTGCCAGCAGCGAAAACTTACCTCGGGACAGGAAGAGCTCTGGAAACACCATATATTTT. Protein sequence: CASSENLPRDRKSSGNTIYF.

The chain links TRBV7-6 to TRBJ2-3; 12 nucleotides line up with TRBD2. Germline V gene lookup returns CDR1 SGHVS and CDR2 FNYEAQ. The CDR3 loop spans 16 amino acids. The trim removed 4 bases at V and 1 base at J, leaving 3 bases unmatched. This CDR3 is CASSSWTSGGTDTQYF. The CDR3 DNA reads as TGTGCCAGCAGCTCATGGACTAGCGGGGGCACAGATACGCAGTATTTT.

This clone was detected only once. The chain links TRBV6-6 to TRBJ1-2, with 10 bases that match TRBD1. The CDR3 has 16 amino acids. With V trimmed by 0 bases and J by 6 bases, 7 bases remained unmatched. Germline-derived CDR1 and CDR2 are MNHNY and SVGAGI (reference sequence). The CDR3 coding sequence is TGTGCCAGCAGTTACTCTGACAGGGGGCGTTCTGATGGCTACACCTTC. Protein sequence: CASSYSDRGRSDGYTF.

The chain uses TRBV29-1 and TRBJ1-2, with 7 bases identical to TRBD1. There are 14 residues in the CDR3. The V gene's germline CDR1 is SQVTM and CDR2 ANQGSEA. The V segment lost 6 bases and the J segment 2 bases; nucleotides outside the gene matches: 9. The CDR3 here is CSVDDRDRNYGYTF. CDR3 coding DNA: TGCAGCGTCGACGACCGGGACAGAAACTATGGCTACACCTTC.

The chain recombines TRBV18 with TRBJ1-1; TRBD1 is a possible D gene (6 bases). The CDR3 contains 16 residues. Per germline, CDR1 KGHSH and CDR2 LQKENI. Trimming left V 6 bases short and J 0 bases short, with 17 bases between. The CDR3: CASSRTENLMNTEAFF. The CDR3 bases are TGTGCCAGCTCGAGGACAGAAAACCTAATGAACACTGAAGCTTTCTTT.

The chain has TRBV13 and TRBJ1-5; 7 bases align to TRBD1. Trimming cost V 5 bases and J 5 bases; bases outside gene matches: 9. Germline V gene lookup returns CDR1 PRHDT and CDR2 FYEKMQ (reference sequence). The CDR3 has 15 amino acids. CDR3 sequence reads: CASSPWTGLDQPQHF. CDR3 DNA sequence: TGTGCCAGCAGCCCGTGGACAGGCTTAGATCAGCCCCAGCATTTT. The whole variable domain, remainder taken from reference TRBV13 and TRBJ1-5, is AAGVIQSPRHLIKEKRETATLKCYPIPRHDTVYWYQQGPGQDPQFLISFYEKMQSDKGSIPDRFSAQQFSDYHSELNMSSLELGDSALYFCASSPWTGLDQPQHFGDGTRLSIL.

CDR3 protein: CASSVTGVGTGELFF. The CDR3 coding sequence is TGCGCCAGCAGTGTGACAGGGGTAGGCACCGGGGAGCTGTTTTTT. The chain carries TRBV10-1 and TRBJ2-2, with 8 bases identical to TRBD1. CDR3 size: 15 residues. The germline gives CDR1 WNHNN, CDR2 SYGVQD (reference sequence). V lost 4 bases and J lost 4; bases outside the gene matches: 5.

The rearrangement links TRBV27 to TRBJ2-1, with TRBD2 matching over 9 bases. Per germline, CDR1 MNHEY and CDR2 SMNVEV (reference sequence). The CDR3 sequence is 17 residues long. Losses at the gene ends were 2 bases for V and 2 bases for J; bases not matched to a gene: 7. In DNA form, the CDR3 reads TGTGCCAGCAGTTTACCCGCTAGCGGGGAGACCTACAATGAGCAGTTCTTC. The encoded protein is CASSLPASGETYNEQFF.

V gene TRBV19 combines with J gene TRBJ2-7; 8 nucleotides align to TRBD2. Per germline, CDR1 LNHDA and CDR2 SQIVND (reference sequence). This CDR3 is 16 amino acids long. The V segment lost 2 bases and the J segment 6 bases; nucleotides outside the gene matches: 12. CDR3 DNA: TGTGCCAGTAGTATAAAGGCTAGCGGGTACTCGGGCGAGCAGTACTTC. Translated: CASSIKASGYSGEQYF.

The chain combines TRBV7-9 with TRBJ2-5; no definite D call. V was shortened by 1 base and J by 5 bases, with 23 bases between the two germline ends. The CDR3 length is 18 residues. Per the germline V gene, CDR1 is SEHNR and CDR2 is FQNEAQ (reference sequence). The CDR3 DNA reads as TGTGCCAGCAGCTTAGTATCCCCCCGGGTCGATGAGTGGGAGACCCAGTACTTC. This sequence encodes CASSLVSPRVDEWETQYF.

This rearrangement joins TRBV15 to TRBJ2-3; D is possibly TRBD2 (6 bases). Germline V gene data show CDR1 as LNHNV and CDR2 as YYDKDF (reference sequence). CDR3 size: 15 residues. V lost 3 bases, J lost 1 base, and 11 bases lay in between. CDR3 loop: CATSRAPGGTDTQYF. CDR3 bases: TGTGCCACCAGCAGGGCCCCGGGAGGCACAGATACGCAGTATTTT. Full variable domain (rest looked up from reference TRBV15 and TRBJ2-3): DAMVIQNPRYQVTQFGKPVTLSCSQTLNHNVMYWYQQKSSQAPKLLFHYYDKDFNNEADTPDNFQSRRPNTSFCFLDIRSPGLGDTAMYLCATSRAPGGTDTQYFGPGTRLTVL.

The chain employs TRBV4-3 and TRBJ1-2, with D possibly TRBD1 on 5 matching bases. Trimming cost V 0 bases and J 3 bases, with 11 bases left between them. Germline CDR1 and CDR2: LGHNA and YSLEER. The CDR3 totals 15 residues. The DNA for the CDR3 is TGCGCCAGCAGCCAAGATCCAGGGTATTACTATGGCTACACCTTC. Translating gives CASSQDPGYYYGYTF.

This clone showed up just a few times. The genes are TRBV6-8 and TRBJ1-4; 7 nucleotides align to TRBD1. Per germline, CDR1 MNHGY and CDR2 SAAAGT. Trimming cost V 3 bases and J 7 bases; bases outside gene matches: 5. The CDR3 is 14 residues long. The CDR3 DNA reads TGTGCCAGCAGTTATGAGGGGGCGGGTGAAAAACTGTTTTTT. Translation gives CASSYEGAGEKLFF.

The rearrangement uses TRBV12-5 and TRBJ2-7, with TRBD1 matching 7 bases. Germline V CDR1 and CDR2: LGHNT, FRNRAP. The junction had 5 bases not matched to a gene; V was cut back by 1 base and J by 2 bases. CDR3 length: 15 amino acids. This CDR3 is CASGLARDRPYEQYF. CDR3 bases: TGTGCTAGTGGTTTGGCCCGGGACAGACCCTACGAGCAGTACTTC. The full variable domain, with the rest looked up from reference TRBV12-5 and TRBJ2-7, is DARVTQTPRHKVTEMGQEVTMRCQPILGHNTVFWYRQTMMQGLELLAYFRNRAPLDDSGMPKDRFSAEMPDATLATLKIQPSEPRDSAVYFCASGLARDRPYEQYFGPGTRLTVT.